The T cell receptor (beta chain) under discussion was sequenced for a study of CD8+CD57+ T cells in acquired aplastic anemia. Study at large: CD4+ and CD8+ cells, once sorted, gave DNA averaging approximately 3.4 ug.

Findings and caveats of the study: Significant differences in CD8+ Simpson's diversity were not observed between patients and controls. Between patients and controls, around 31 CD8+ CDR3 sequences were found in common.

Profiling of TCR beta VDJ combinations and CDR3 sequences used genomic DNA as template. TCRdb processed the reads anew with MiXCR; each CDR3 protein has one entry. Of 150,000 to 200,000 distinct CDR3 sequences in the sample, around half are singletons; the top ten hold approximately 1%. For sequencing, patients were chosen who had shown expansion of CD8+CD57+ cells by flow cytometry. Each of the patients presented with severe acquired aplastic anemia. Regarding this clonotype: Antigen: not known.

The source is a human donor with aplastic anemia. The specimen sequenced was sorted CD4+, CD8+, or CD8+CD57+ T cells (not recorded which) from PBMCs.

The CDR3 here is CSAKGSSYNEQFF. The DNA for the CDR3 is TGCAGTGCTAAGGGTAGCTCCTACAATGAGCAGTTCTTC. V is TRBV20-1 and J is TRBJ2-1; D is ambiguous. The V and J ends lost 4 bases and 0 bases respectively, with 7 bases between them. Germline assignment: CDR1 DFQATT and CDR2 SNEGSKA (reference sequence). This CDR3 has 13 amino acids.